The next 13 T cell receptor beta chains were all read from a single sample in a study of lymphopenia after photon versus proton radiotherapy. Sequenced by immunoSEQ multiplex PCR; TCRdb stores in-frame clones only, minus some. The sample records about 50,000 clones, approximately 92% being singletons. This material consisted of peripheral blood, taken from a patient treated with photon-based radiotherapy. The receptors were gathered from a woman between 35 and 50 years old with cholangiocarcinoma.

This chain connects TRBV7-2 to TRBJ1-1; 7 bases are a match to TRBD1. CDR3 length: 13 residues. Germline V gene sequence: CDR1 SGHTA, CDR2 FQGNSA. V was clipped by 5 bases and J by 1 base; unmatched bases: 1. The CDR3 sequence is CASSNRGNTEAFF. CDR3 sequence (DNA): TGTGCCAGCAGCAACAGGGGGAACACTGAAGCTTTCTTT.

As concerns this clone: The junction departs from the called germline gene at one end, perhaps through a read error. The CDR3 loop reads CAWSVRDIELF. DNA of the CDR3: TGTGCCTGGAGTGTCCGGGACATCGAGCTCTTC. This chain uses TRBV30 with TRBJ2-1, with D possibly matching TRBD1 (6 bases). Germline lookup yields CDR1 GTSNPN and CDR2 SVGIG (reference sequence). This CDR3 spans 11 amino acids.

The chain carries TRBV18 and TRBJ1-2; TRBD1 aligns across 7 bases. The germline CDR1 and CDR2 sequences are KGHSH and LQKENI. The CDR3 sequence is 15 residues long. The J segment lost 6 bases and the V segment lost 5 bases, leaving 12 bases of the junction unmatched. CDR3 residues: CASSFTQGDFNGYTF. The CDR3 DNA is TGTGCCAGCTCATTCACCCAGGGGGACTTCAATGGCTACACCTTC.

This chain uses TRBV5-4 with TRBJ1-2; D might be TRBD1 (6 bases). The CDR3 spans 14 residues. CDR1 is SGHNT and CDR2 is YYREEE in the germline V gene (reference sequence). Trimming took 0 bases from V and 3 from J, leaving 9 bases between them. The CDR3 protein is CASSLASGDYGYTF. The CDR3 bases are TGTGCCAGCAGCTTGGCTTCAGGGGACTATGGCTACACCTTC.

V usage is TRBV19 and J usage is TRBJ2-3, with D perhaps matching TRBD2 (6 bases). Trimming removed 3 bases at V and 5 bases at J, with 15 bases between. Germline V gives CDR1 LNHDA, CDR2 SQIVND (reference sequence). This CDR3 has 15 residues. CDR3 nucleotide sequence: TGTGCCAGTAGTATCCGGGACTCCATCCTAGATACGCAGTATTTT. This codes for CASSIRDSILDTQYF.

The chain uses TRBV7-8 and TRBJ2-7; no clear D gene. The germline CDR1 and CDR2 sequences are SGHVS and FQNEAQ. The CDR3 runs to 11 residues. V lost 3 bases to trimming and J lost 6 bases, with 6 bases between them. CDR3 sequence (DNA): TGTGCCAGCAGCTTTTTGTCCGAGCAGTACTTC. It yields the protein CASSFLSEQYF.

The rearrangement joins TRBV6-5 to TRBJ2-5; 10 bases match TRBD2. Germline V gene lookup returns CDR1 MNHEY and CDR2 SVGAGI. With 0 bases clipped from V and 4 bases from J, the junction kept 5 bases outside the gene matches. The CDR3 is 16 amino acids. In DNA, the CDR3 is TGTGCCAGCAGTTACTCCTCCAGCGGGGGGGCAGAGACCCAGTACTTC. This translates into CASSYSSSGGAETQYF.

CDR3 in amino acids: CASSLGSGVDYEQYF. In DNA, the CDR3 is TGTGCCAGCAGCTTAGGGTCAGGGGTAGATTACGAGCAGTACTTC. V gene TRBV7-9 combines with J gene TRBJ2-7; tentatively, D is TRBD1 (6 bases). V lost 1 base and J 4 bases, leaving 14 bases between the germline ends. This CDR3 spans 15 amino acids. Germline CDR1 SEHNR, CDR2 FQNEAQ (reference sequence).

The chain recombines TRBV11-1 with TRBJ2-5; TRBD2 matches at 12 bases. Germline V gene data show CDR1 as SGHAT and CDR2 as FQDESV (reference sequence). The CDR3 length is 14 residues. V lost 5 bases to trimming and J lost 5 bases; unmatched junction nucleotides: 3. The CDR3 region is CASSPLAGGETQYF. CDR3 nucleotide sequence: TGTGCCAGCAGCCCGCTAGCGGGAGGGGAGACCCAGTACTTC.

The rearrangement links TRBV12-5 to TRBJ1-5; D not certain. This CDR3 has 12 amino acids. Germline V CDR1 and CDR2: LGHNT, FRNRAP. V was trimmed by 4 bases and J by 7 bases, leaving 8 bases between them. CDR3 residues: CASGSTDQPQHF. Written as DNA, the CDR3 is TGTGCTAGTGGTTCGACCGACCAGCCCCAGCATTTT.

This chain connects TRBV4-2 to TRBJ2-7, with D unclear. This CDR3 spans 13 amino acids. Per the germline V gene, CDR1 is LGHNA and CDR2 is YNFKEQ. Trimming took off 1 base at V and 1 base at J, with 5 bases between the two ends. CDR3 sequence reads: CASSQVSSYEQYF. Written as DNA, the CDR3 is TGTGCCAGCAGCCAAGTATCATCCTACGAGCAGTACTTC.

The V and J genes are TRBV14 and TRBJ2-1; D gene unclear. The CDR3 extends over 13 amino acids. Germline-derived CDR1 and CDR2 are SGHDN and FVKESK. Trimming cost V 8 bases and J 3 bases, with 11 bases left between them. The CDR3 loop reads CASSSEIYNEQFF. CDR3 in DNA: TGTGCCAGCTCCTCGGAAATCTACAATGAGCAGTTCTTC.

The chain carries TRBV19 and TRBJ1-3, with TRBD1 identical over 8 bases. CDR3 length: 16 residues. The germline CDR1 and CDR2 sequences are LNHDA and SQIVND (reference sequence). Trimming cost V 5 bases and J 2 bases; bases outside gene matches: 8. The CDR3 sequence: CASSLVVQGAGNTIYF. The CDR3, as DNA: TGTGCCAGTAGTTTAGTAGTACAGGGGGCTGGAAACACCATATATTTT.